The 2 T cell receptor beta chains listed next were all sequenced from one sample in a study of identical twins. MiXCR, applied by TCRdb to the 5' RACE reads, yields one record per CDR3 protein. Of over 600,000 distinct CDR3 sequences in the sample, approximately 22% were seen once. Another study also made use of these data, one on T cells expressing NK-cell markers.

The specimen sequenced was PBMCs. The receptors derive from a young woman in good health.

This rearrangement joins TRBV12-3 or TRBV12-4 to TRBJ2-7, with D uncertain. The CDR3 sequence is 15 residues long. The V and J ends lost 6 bases and 2 bases respectively, with 17 bases between them. The CDR3 reads CASSPRFPPTYEQYF. The CDR3 DNA reads as TGTGCCAGCAGCCCGCGGTTCCCCCCTACCTACGAGCAGTACTTC.

The chain recombines TRBV7-9 with TRBJ2-7; D uncertain. The germline V gene encodes CDR1 SEHNR and CDR2 FQNEAQ (reference sequence). V was pared by 5 bases and J by 6 bases, with 20 bases between. This CDR3 is built from 15 residues. The CDR3 reads CASSEWGNRDFEQYF. CDR3 sequence (DNA): TGTGCCAGCAGCGAATGGGGAAACCGTGACTTCGAGCAGTACTTC.